These 22 T cell receptor beta chains were sequenced from one sample in a study of cytomegalovirus exposure and HLA in healthy donors. With 60 Vbeta and 13 Jbeta primers, the PCR was carried out. Produced via immunoSEQ multiplex PCR; TCRdb's table is partial and in-frame only. The profile covers fewer than 250,000 clones, with around 77% appearing a single time and 1.5% to 2% taken by the ten largest. Sequencing used PBMCs. Receptor source: a woman aged 18-29 years in good health and CMV-seronegative.

This clone has more than one count but fewer than ten. The V and J genes are TRBV25-1 and TRBJ1-5, with 10 bases that match TRBD1. Germline-derived CDR1 and CDR2 are MGHDK and SYGVNS. V shed 6 bases, J shed 2 bases, and the junction held 4 bases outside the gene matches. There are 15 residues in the CDR3. In nucleotides, the CDR3 is TGTGCCAGCAGCGGACAGGGGGTAGGCAATCAGCCCCAGCATTTT. Amino acid sequence: CASSGQGVGNQPQHF.

V is TRBV19 and J is TRBJ2-2, with 14 bases identical to TRBD2. The junction had 6 bases not matched to a gene; V was cut back by 5 bases and J by 7 bases. This CDR3 contains 16 residues. The V gene's germline CDR1 is LNHDA and CDR2 SQIVND (reference sequence). Here the CDR3 DNA reads TGTGCCAGTAGTGGACTAGCGGGAGGAGGTGGCGGGGAGCTGTTTTTT. This sequence encodes CASSGLAGGGGGELFF.

The chain links TRBV19 to TRBJ1-1, with 12 bases identical to TRBD1. V was pared by 5 bases and J by 0 bases, with 7 bases of the junction left unmatched. The germline V gene encodes CDR1 LNHDA and CDR2 SQIVND (reference sequence). This CDR3 region has 17 residues. CDR3 coding DNA: TGTGCCAGTAGTCCCGGGACAGGGGGCGAACTGAACACTGAAGCTTTCTTT. Amino acid sequence: CASSPGTGGELNTEAFF.

The chain carries TRBV11-2 and TRBJ2-7; D ambiguous. V lost 5 bases and J 6 bases, leaving 14 bases between the germline ends. The CDR3 length is 13 residues. CDR1 is SGHAT and CDR2 is FQNNGV in the germline V gene. The CDR3 here is CASSVTQSLEQYF. The CDR3 region has the DNA TGTGCCAGCAGCGTTACTCAATCTCTCGAGCAGTACTTC. Using reference TRBV11-2 and TRBJ2-7 for the parts outside the CDR3, the full variable domain is EAGVAQSPRYKIIEKRQSVAFWCNPISGHATLYWYQQILGQGPKLLIQFQNNGVVDDSQLPKDRFSAERLKGVDSTLKIQPAKLEDSAVYLCASSVTQSLEQYFGPGTRLTVT.

V usage is TRBV29-1 and J usage is TRBJ2-1; a possible D gene is TRBD2 (7 bases). Deletions cut 7 bases from V and 7 bases from J, with 14 bases between. Looked up from germline, CDR1 is SQVTM and CDR2 is ANQGSEA. There are 12 residues in the CDR3. The CDR3 reads CSGRGGANEQFF. CDR3 DNA sequence: TGCAGCGGCCGAGGGGGGGCTAATGAGCAGTTCTTC.

The chain links TRBV15 to TRBJ1-2; the match to TRBD1 covers 8 bases. Germline CDR1 is LNHNV and CDR2 is YYDKDF (reference sequence). The CDR3 spans 15 residues. With 2 bases clipped from V and 3 bases from J, the junction kept 5 bases outside the gene matches. The DNA of the CDR3 is TGTGCCACCAGCAGAAACGGACAGGGTTACTATGGCTACACCTTC. It encodes CATSRNGQGYYGYTF.

This sequence joins TRBV6-4 and TRBJ2-7; D may be TRBD2 (6 bases). V dropped 11 bases and J dropped 7 bases, with 6 bases sitting between them. The CDR3 totals 8 residues. The germline V gene has CDR1 MRHNA and CDR2 SNTAGT. In DNA form, the CDR3 reads TGTGCCGGGGGGGAGCAGTACTTC. It translates to CAGGEQYF.

This clone was detected a few times. The CDR3 bases are TGTGCCAGCAGGAGCAGGGCGAACTCTGGAAACACCATATATTTT. Residues: CASRSRANSGNTIYF. V gene TRBV6-4 combines with J gene TRBJ1-3, with D tentatively TRBD1 (5 bases). V was pared by 6 bases and J by 0 bases, with 12 bases between. The CDR3 runs 15 residues. Germline V gives CDR1 MRHNA, CDR2 SNTAGT.

With regard to this clone: One junction end does not reproduce the germline sequence, and a read error may be involved. The chain carries TRBV15 and TRBJ2-7; D remains unclear. There are 13 residues in the CDR3. Germline values: CDR1 LNHNV, CDR2 YYDKDF (reference sequence). The CDR3 protein is CATSGDPSYEQYF. Here the CDR3 DNA reads TGTGCCACCAGCGGAGACCCTTCCTACGAGCAGTACTTC.

V is TRBV25-1 and J is TRBJ1-2, with TRBD1 matching 7 bases. With 6 bases clipped from V and 5 bases from J, the junction kept 6 bases outside the gene matches. CDR1 and CDR2 (germline): MGHDK, SYGVNS. CDR3 size: 13 residues. The CDR3 coding sequence is TGTGCCAGCAGAAGGGACAGTTATTATGGCTACACCTTC. Protein: CASRRDSYYGYTF.

The genes are TRBV9 and TRBJ2-1, with 10 nucleotides matching TRBD1. Germline CDR1 SGDLS, CDR2 YYNGEE. The CDR3 covers 16 residues. The trim removed 0 bases at V and 7 bases at J, leaving 7 bases unmatched. This CDR3 is CASSVGQGALSNEQFF. The CDR3 DNA reads TGTGCCAGCAGCGTAGGACAGGGGGCTCTATCAAATGAGCAGTTCTTC.

The chain carries TRBV7-3 and TRBJ2-3; 8 positions match TRBD2. CDR1 and CDR2 from the germline V gene are SGHTA and FQGTGA. Trimming at V came to 6 bases and at J to 0 bases, leaving 20 bases not matched to a gene. The CDR3 has 20 amino acids. CDR3 amino acids: CASSPTGLDSFLGSTDTQYF. In DNA form, the CDR3 reads TGTGCCAGCAGTCCTACGGGACTAGATTCATTCCTTGGTAGCACAGATACGCAGTATTTT.

The rearrangement uses TRBV5-6 and TRBJ2-7; 8 positions agree with TRBD1. V was pared by 4 bases and J by 4 bases, with 7 bases of the junction left unmatched. The CDR3 covers 14 residues. Germline V CDR1 and CDR2: SGHDT, YYEEEE. Here the CDR3 DNA reads TGTGCCAGCAGCACACAGGGGGTTGGGTACGAGCAGTACTTC. Translation: CASSTQGVGYEQYF. The whole variable domain, filled in from reference TRBV5-6 and TRBJ2-7, reads DAGVTQSPTHLIKTRGQQVTLRCSPKSGHDTVSWYQQALGQGPQFIFQYYEEEERQRGNFPDRFSGHQFPNYSSELNVNALLLGDSALYLCASSTQGVGYEQYFGPGTRLTVT.

In this sample, this clone turned up a few times. The rearrangement uses TRBV6-5 and TRBJ1-2, with 10 bases matching TRBD1. Germline CDR1 is MNHEY and CDR2 is SVGAGI. Trimming took 5 bases from V and 3 from J; bases not matched to a gene: 3. This CDR3 has 14 residues. The CDR3 region has the DNA TGTGCCAGCAGTAGGACAGGGGGATACTATGGCTACACCTTC. Translated, it gives CASSRTGGYYGYTF.

This clone was observed a handful of times. The chain joins TRBV5-1 to TRBJ1-6; D is unclear. CDR1 is SGHRS and CDR2 is YFSETQ in the germline V gene. V lost 4 bases and J 10 bases, leaving 15 bases between the germline ends. The CDR3 is made up of 14 amino acids. The CDR3 nucleotides read TGCGCCAGCAGCCCGGGGTCCTCATTCTCACCCCTCCACTTT. Translating it yields CASSPGSSFSPLHF.

This chain links TRBV10-1 with TRBJ1-1; the match to TRBD1 covers 9 bases. V trimming: 4 bases; J trimming: 5 bases; junction bases outside the gene matches: 2. The germline V gene has CDR1 WNHNN and CDR2 SYGVQD (reference sequence). This CDR3 is 13 amino acids long. The CDR3 reads CASSAGQGTEAFF. CDR3 DNA: TGCGCCAGCAGTGCCGGACAGGGGACTGAAGCTTTCTTT.

V and J are TRBV7-9 and TRBJ2-3, with D tentatively TRBD2 (5 bases). CDR1 and CDR2 (germline): SEHNR, FQNEAQ (reference sequence). V was trimmed by 5 bases and J by 3 bases, leaving 9 bases between them. The CDR3 is 13 amino acids. CDR3 sequence reads: CASSPGSTDTQYF. The CDR3 coding sequence is TGTGCCAGCAGCCCGGGGTCTACAGATACGCAGTATTTT. Filled out from reference TRBV7-9 and TRBJ2-3, the complete variable domain reads DTGVSQNPRHKITKRGQNVTFRCDPISEHNRLYWYRQTLGQGPEFLTYFQNEAQLEKSRLLSDRFSAERPKGSFSTLEIQRTEQGDSAMYLCASSPGSTDTQYFGPGTRLTVL.

This chain joins TRBV7-9 and TRBJ2-7, with D perhaps TRBD2 (6 bases). The CDR3 runs to 11 residues. CDR1 and CDR2 (germline): SEHNR, FQNEAQ (reference sequence). V was clipped by 7 bases and J by 7 bases, with 11 bases between them. CDR3 bases: TGTGCCAGCACCACGGGGGTGGAGCAGTACTTC. This codes for CASTTGVEQYF.

The J gene is TRBJ1-6, the V gene TRBV7-9; 7 bases are shared with TRBD1. Germline V CDR1 and CDR2: SEHNR, FQNEAQ (reference sequence). The V segment lost 7 bases and the J segment 3 bases; nucleotides outside the gene matches: 9. CDR3 length: 16 amino acids. Here the CDR3 DNA reads TGTGCCAGCACTAGACAGGGACAGTTCTATAATTCACCCCTCCACTTT. It is translated as CASTRQGQFYNSPLHF.

This clone showed up just once. J is TRBJ1-1 and V is TRBV5-1; TRBD1 might be the D (6 bases). V shed 9 bases and J shed 1 base, with 19 bases lying between them. Germline lookup yields CDR1 SGHRS and CDR2 YFSETQ. There are 15 residues in the CDR3. CDR3 sequence reads: CANLGQGTGNTEAFF. In DNA form, the CDR3 reads TGCGCCAACCTGGGCCAGGGGACGGGGAACACTGAAGCTTTCTTT. Looking up the rest from reference TRBV5-1 and TRBJ1-1 gives the full variable domain: KAGVTQTPRYLIKTRGQQVTLSCSPISGHRSVSWYQQTPGQGLQFLFEYFSETQRNKGNFPGRFSGRQFSNSRSEMNVSTLELGDSALYLCANLGQGTGNTEAFFGQGTRLTVV.

In its sample, this clone was seen a few times. The V and J genes are TRBV5-1 and TRBJ2-3; 7 bases are shared with TRBD2. The J segment lost 4 bases and the V segment lost 0 bases, leaving 5 bases of the junction unmatched. CDR1 and CDR2 from the germline V gene are SGHRS and YFSETQ. CDR3 length equals 15 residues. CDR3 bases: TGCGCCAGCAGCTTGGCAGCGGGAAGTGCAGATACGCAGTATTTT. Translation: CASSLAAGSADTQYF.

The V gene is TRBV15, the J gene TRBJ2-3, with TRBD2 identical over 13 bases. Germline V gives CDR1 LNHNV, CDR2 YYDKDF (reference sequence). Trimming removed 4 bases from V and 6 bases from J; junction bases left unmatched: 10. This CDR3 is built from 17 residues. The CDR3 region is CATSKEGLAGVGDTQYF. CDR3 sequence (DNA): TGTGCCACCAGCAAAGAAGGACTAGCGGGGGTAGGTGATACGCAGTATTTT.